The subject of this entry is one T cell receptor (beta chain). This entry comes from a study of CD4 and CD8 cells across lung adenocarcinoma regions. Per the germline V gene, CDR1 is MNHNS and CDR2 is SASEGT. V gave up 5 bases and J gave up 3 bases; unmatched junction bases: 8. This CDR3 is 17 amino acids long. Samples came from patients with localized non-small cell lung adenocarcinoma. TCRdb fed the PCR reads into MiXCR, producing one record per CDR3 protein. The data contain approximately 11,000 distinct CDR3 sequences, 59% of them singletons. V is TRBV6-1 and J is TRBJ2-3, with 13 bases aligning to TRBD2. This receptor was obtained from a male donor with lung adenocarcinoma. The CD4 and CD8 labels of this study may be unreliable. The sequenced sample consisted of CD8+ T cells from the margin of a lung tumor. CDR3 nucleotides: TGTGCCAGCAGTCCGGGCACTAGCGGGAGGGGGACAGATACGCAGTATTTT. Amino acids: CASSPGTSGRGTDTQYF.